The 15 T cell receptor beta chains listed next were all sequenced from one sample in a study of high-grade serous ovarian cancer treatment subgroups. Assay used: immunoSEQ multiplex PCR; TCRdb lists only in-frame clones, some missing. The sample has fewer than 20,000 clones; around 72% are singletons. Tumor samples were obtained before definitive surgery or chemotherapy. The sample consisted of tumor tissue. The origin of the receptors is a human donor with high-grade serous ovarian cancer.

This clone has a single count. The rearrangement joins TRBV4-3 to TRBJ2-2; D remains ambiguous. This CDR3 is 18 amino acids long. Between the trimmed V and J ends, which lost 0 bases and 5 bases, there was a span of 19 bases. Germline lookup yields CDR1 LGHNA and CDR2 YSLEER. In DNA, the CDR3 is TGCGCCAGCAGCCAAGAACCCATTAGACGGGCAGGTACCGGGGAGCTGTTTTTT. Residues: CASSQEPIRRAGTGELFF.

This chain joins TRBV27 and TRBJ1-6; weak D call: TRBD1 (5 bases). The CDR3 is made up of 15 amino acids. Germline V gene sequence: CDR1 MNHEY, CDR2 SMNVEV (reference sequence). The V end lost 3 bases, the J end lost 5 bases, and 11 bases lay between the germline ends. The CDR3 is CASSLKGFDNSPLHF. In DNA, the CDR3 is TGTGCCAGCAGTTTGAAGGGGTTCGATAATTCACCCCTCCACTTT.

The chain couples TRBV19 to TRBJ2-1; 13 nucleotides align to TRBD2. Losses at the gene ends were 10 bases for V and 9 bases for J; bases not matched to a gene: 12. CDR3 length equals 15 residues. From germline, CDR1 is LNHDA and CDR2 SQIVND (reference sequence). Here the CDR3 DNA reads TGTGCCACTTCGAAAAGGACTAGCGGGAGCGGTGAGCAGTTCTTC. It translates to CATSKRTSGSGEQFF.

The CDR3: CASSNLAGRSTDTQYF. Here the CDR3 DNA reads TGCGCCAGCAGTAACTTAGCGGGGCGGTCCACAGATACGCAGTATTTT. This chain links TRBV5-1 with TRBJ2-3; TRBD2 aligns across 8 bases. This CDR3 region has 16 residues. Germline values: CDR1 SGHRS, CDR2 YFSETQ. The junction had 10 bases not matched to a gene; V was cut back by 5 bases and J by 2 bases.

This sequence joins TRBV5-4 and TRBJ2-1; D remains ambiguous. V lost 0 bases, J lost 5 bases, and 6 bases lay in between. The CDR3 sequence is 13 residues long. Germline V lookup: CDR1 SGHNT, CDR2 YYREEE (reference sequence). The CDR3, as DNA: TGTGCCAGCAGCTTGGGGCGAGACAATGAGCAGTTCTTC. Its translation: CASSLGRDNEQFF.

This clone has more than one count but fewer than ten. A junction end diverges from the germline sequence, so it may reflect a read error. This rearrangement joins TRBV5-1 to TRBJ2-2; maybe TRBD2 (5 bases). The CDR3 covers 14 residues. The germline gives CDR1 SGHRS, CDR2 YFSETQ. The CDR3 sequence: CASSRSGNTGELFF. For the CDR3, the DNA is TGCGCCAGCAGCAGAAGCGGAAACACCGGTGAGCTGTTTTTT.

V gene TRBV11-3 combines with J gene TRBJ2-2; D gene ambiguous. Germline lookup yields CDR1 SGHNT and CDR2 YENEEA. The CDR3 contains 14 residues. The V and J ends lost 7 bases and 0 bases respectively, with 9 bases between them. The CDR3 DNA reads as TGTGCCAGCAACGGCTATTCGAACACCGGGGAGCTGTTTTTT. It specifies CASNGYSNTGELFF.

The chain carries TRBV4-2 and TRBJ1-3, with a weak D call TRBD1 (6 bases). The length of the CDR3 is 16 residues. Trimming took 10 bases from V and 0 from J, leaving 19 bases between them. The V gene's germline CDR1 is LGHNA and CDR2 YNFKEQ. CDR3 amino acids: CATRGTAFSSGNTIYF. The DNA for the CDR3 is TGTGCCACCAGGGGTACAGCCTTTAGCTCTGGAAACACCATATATTTT.

The chain joins TRBV7-6 to TRBJ2-1; 11 bases are shared with TRBD2. CDR1 is SGHVS, CDR2 FNYEAQ, per germline. The junction had 10 bases not matched to a gene; V was cut back by 5 bases and J by 7 bases. The length of the CDR3 is 16 residues. The CDR3: CASSPLAGGPGNEQFF. The CDR3 region has the DNA TGTGCCAGCAGCCCCTTAGCGGGAGGGCCGGGTAATGAGCAGTTCTTC.

The gene calls are TRBV28 and TRBJ2-2; a possible D gene is TRBD1 (5 bases). Between the trimmed V and J ends, which lost 3 bases and 0 bases, there was a span of 8 bases. The germline gives CDR1 MDHEN, CDR2 SYDVKM. The CDR3 runs to 15 residues. The CDR3: CASSLTVSNTGELFF. DNA of the CDR3: TGTGCCAGCAGTTTGACAGTTTCGAACACCGGGGAGCTGTTTTTT.

The chain couples TRBV11-2 to TRBJ2-3; 7 bases align to TRBD1. Germline trimming cut 4 bases from V and 0 bases from J; bases unmatched to any gene: 4. CDR3 length equals 15 residues. Looked up from germline, CDR1 is SGHAT and CDR2 is FQNNGV. CDR3 sequence reads: CASSYRGLSTDTQYF. In DNA, the CDR3 is TGTGCCAGCAGCTACAGGGGTCTTAGCACAGATACGCAGTATTTT.

The V call is TRBV19, the J call TRBJ2-1, with a possible D match to TRBD2 (5 bases). The V end was cut by 6 bases, the J end by 0 bases, with 21 bases between. The CDR3 spans 18 residues. Germline CDR1 and CDR2: LNHDA and SQIVND (reference sequence). The CDR3 is CASRAAYRALSSYNEQFF. The CDR3 region has the DNA TGTGCCAGTAGAGCGGCCTATAGGGCGTTGAGCTCCTACAATGAGCAGTTCTTC.

The rearrangement joins TRBV9 to TRBJ2-3, with 10 bases matching TRBD2. The J segment lost 5 bases and the V segment lost 4 bases, leaving 10 bases of the junction unmatched. The CDR3 consists of 16 residues. Per germline, CDR1 SGDLS and CDR2 YYNGEE. The CDR3 DNA follows: TGTGCCAGCAGCATCCGAGCGGGAGGGCCTGTAGATACGCAGTATTTT. Translating gives CASSIRAGGPVDTQYF.

The CDR3, as DNA: TGTGCCAGCAGCTTGGTTTGGGGTCGGGACCAACTCTACGAGCAGTACTTC. It specifies CASSLVWGRDQLYEQYF. This chain connects TRBV5-6 to TRBJ2-7; D is tentatively TRBD1 or TRBD2 (5 bases each). This CDR3 comprises 17 residues. The V end lost 0 bases, the J end lost 3 bases, and 19 bases lay between the germline ends. Germline V lookup: CDR1 SGHDT, CDR2 YYEEEE.

The chain uses TRBV5-5 and TRBJ1-2; TRBD1 matches at 9 bases. J was trimmed by 4 bases and V by 2 bases; bases with no gene match: 12. This CDR3 region has 17 residues. In germline, CDR1 is SGHKS, CDR2 YYEKEE (reference sequence). CDR3 coding DNA: TGTGCCAGCAGCTTAACCGGGACAGGGACAACGATCTATGGCTACACCTTC. Translation: CASSLTGTGTTIYGYTF.